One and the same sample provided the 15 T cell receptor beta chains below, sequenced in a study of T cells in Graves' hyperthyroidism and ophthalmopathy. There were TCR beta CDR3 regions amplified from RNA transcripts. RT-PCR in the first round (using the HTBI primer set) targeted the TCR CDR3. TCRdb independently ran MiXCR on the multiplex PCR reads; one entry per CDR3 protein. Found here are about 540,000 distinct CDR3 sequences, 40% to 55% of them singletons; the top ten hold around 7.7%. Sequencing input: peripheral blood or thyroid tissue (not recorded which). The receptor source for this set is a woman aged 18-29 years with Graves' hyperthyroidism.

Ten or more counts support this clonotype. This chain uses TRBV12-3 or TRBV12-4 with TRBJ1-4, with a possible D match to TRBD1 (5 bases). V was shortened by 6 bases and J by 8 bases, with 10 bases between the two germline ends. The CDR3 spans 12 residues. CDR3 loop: CASSGGGEKLFF. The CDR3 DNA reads TGTGCCAGCAGCGGGGGAGGAGAAAAACTGTTTTTT.

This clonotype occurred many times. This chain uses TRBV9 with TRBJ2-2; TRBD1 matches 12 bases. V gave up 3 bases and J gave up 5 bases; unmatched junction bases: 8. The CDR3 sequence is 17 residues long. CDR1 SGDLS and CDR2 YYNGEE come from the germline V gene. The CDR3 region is CASSATRDRGPTGELFF. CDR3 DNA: TGTGCCAGCAGCGCAACTCGGGACAGGGGGCCAACCGGGGAGCTGTTTTTT. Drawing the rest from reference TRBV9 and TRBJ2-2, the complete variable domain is DSGVTQTPKHLITATGQRVTLRCSPRSGDLSVYWYQQSLDQGLQFLIQYYNGEERAKGNILERFSAQQFPDLHSELNLSSLELGDSALYFCASSATRDRGPTGELFFGEGSRLTVL.

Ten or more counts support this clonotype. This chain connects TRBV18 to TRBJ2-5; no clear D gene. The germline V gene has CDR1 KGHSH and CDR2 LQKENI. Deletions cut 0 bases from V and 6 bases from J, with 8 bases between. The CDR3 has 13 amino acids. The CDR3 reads CASSPPTLKTQYF. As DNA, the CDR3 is TGTGCCAGCTCACCACCGACGTTAAAGACCCAGTACTTC.

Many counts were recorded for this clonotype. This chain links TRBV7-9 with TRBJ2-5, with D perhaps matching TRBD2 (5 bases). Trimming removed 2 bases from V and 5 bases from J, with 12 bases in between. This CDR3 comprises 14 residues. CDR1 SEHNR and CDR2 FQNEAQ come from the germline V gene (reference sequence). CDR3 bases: TGTGCCAGCAGCTTACGGGGTGCTCGGGAGACCCAGTACTTC. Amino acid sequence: CASSLRGARETQYF.

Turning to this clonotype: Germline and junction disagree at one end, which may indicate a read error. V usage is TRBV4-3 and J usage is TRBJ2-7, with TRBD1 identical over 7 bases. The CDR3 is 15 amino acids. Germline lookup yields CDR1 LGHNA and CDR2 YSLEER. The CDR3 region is CASGQLETGSYEQYF. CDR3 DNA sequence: TGCGCCAGCGGCCAACTTGAGACAGGGAGCTACGAGCAGTACTTC.

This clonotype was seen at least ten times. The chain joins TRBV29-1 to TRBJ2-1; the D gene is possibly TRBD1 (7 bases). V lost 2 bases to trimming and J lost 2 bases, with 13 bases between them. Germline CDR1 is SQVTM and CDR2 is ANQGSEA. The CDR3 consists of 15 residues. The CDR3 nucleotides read TGCAGCGTTGAATCGCGGGACAGACCCTACAATGAGCAGTTCTTC. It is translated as CSVESRDRPYNEQFF.

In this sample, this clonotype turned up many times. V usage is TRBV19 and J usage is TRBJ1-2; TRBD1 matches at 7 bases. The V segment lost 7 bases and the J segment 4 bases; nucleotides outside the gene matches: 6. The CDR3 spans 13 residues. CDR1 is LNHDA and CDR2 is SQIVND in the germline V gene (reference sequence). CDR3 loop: CASNSGTVYGYTF. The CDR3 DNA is TGTGCCAGTAATTCAGGGACAGTCTATGGCTACACCTTC.

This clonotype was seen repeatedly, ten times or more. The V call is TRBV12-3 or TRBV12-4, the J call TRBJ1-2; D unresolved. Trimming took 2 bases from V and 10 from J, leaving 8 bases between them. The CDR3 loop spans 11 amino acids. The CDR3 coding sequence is TGTGCCAGCAGTTTACAGTTAGACTACACCTTC. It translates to CASSLQLDYTF.

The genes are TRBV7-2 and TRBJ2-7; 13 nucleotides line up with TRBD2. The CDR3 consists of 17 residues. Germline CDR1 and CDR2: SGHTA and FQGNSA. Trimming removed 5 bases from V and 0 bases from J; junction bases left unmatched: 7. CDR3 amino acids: CASSGTSGKPYSYEQYF. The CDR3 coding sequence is TGTGCCAGCAGCGGGACTAGCGGGAAACCGTACTCCTACGAGCAGTACTTC.

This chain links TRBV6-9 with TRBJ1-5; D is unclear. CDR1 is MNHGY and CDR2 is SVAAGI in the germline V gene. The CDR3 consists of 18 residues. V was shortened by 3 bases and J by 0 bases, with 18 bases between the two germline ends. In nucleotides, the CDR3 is TGTGCCAGCAGTTACCCGGGAGGAATCCATAGTAGCAATCAGCCCCAGCATTTT. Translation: CASSYPGGIHSSNQPQHF.

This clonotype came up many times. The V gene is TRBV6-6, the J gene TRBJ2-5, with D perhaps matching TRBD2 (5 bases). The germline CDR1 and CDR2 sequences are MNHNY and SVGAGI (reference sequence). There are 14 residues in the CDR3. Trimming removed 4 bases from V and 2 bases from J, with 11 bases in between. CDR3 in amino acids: CASSSPGLQETQYF. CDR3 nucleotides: TGTGCCAGCAGTTCGCCGGGGTTACAAGAGACCCAGTACTTC.

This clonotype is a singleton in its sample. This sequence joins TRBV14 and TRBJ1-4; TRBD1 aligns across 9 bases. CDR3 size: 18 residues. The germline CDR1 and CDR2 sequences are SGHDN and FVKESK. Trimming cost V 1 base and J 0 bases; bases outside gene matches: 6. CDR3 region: CASSQADRGRATNEKLFF. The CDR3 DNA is TGTGCCAGCAGCCAAGCTGACAGGGGGAGAGCAACTAATGAAAAACTGTTTTTT.

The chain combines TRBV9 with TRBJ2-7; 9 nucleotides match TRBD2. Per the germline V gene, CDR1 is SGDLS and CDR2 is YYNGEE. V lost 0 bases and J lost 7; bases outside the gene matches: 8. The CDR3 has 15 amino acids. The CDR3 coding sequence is TGTGCCAGCAGCGTAGGGGCGGGAGGGCCAGGGGAGCAGTACTTC. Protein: CASSVGAGGPGEQYF.

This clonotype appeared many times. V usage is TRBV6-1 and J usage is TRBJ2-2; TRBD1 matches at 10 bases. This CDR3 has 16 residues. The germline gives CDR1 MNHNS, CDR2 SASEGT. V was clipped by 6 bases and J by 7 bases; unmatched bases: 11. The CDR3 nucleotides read TGTGCCAGCAGCTACGGGAGACAGGGGGCTGGCGGGGAGCTGTTTTTT. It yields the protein CASSYGRQGAGGELFF.

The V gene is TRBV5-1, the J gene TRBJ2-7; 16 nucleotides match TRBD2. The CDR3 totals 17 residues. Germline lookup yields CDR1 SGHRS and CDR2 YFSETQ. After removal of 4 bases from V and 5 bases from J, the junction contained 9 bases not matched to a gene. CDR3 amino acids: CASSIPGLAGGPNEQYF. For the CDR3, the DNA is TGCGCCAGCAGCATACCGGGACTAGCGGGAGGGCCCAACGAGCAGTACTTC.